Below, 20 T cell receptor beta chains from the same sample are listed, as sequenced in a study of T cell responses to AZD1222 COVID-19 vaccine. Some clones are missing from TCRdb's copy, which holds only in-frame ones; the method was immunoSEQ multiplex PCR. The repertoire holds about 190,000 clones, around nine tenths seen once, with 3.6% in the top ten. The material sequenced was peripheral blood, taken 28 days after the second dose of the MenACWY control vaccine. All receptors come from an adult who received the MenACWY meningococcal vaccine as a control.

The sample holds a few counts of this clone. The chain links TRBV2 to TRBJ1-2; no clear D. Between the trimmed V and J ends, which lost 1 base and 3 bases, there was a span of 15 bases. Germline V lookup: CDR1 SNHLY, CDR2 FYNNEI. The CDR3 has 16 residues. CDR3 DNA: TGTGCCAGCAGTGAAGAATCGACTCTGGGGTACTATGGCTACACCTTC. Residues: CASSEESTLGYYGYTF.

The gene calls are TRBV9 and TRBJ2-4; 16 bases are shared with TRBD2. The V gene end was trimmed by 3 bases and the J gene end by 6 bases; junction bases not matched to a gene: 6. The CDR3 is 17 amino acids. CDR1 and CDR2 from the germline V gene are SGDLS and YYNGEE. The CDR3 region is CASSAMGLAGGRNIQYF. CDR3 bases: TGTGCCAGCAGCGCCATGGGACTAGCGGGAGGGAGAAACATTCAGTACTTC.

V and J are TRBV6-5 and TRBJ1-6; D is undetermined. Germline assignment: CDR1 MNHEY and CDR2 SVGAGI. The CDR3 is 15 residues long. Trimming cost V 0 bases and J 5 bases, with 8 bases left between them. DNA for the CDR3: TGTGCCAGCAGTTACTCGAGGGTACATAATTCACCCCTCCACTTT. Its protein product is CASSYSRVHNSPLHF.

The chain couples TRBV14 to TRBJ2-2; D is unclear. The germline V gene encodes CDR1 SGHDN and CDR2 FVKESK. With 4 bases removed from V and 4 bases from J, the gap between germline ends came to 19 bases. CDR3 length: 17 residues. CDR3 sequence reads: CASSLLGSAVRTGELFF. The DNA for the CDR3 is TGTGCCAGCAGCCTTCTTGGTTCGGCGGTCCGCACCGGGGAGCTGTTTTTT.

On this clone: The sample contains more than one DNA sequence encoding this CDR3. The chain couples TRBV5-1 to TRBJ1-5; perhaps TRBD1 as D (6 bases). The length of the CDR3 is 15 residues. The germline V gene encodes CDR1 SGHRS and CDR2 YFSETQ. V lost 0 bases, J lost 1 base, and 8 bases lay in between. The CDR3 coding sequence is TGCGCCAGCAGCTTGGGGGGGGCGAGCAATCAGCCCCAGCATTTT. It is translated as CASSLGGASNQPQHF.

CDR3 protein: CASSIEGTTYSEQFF. The CDR3 DNA sequence: TGTGCCAGTAGTATAGAAGGGACCACCTACTCTGAGCAGTTCTTC. The chain couples TRBV19 to TRBJ2-1; D tentatively reads TRBD1 or TRBD2 (5 bases each). Trimming stripped 0 bases from V and 9 bases from J, with 15 bases between. This CDR3 spans 15 amino acids. Germline values: CDR1 LNHDA, CDR2 SQIVND (reference sequence).

This sequence joins TRBV6-6 and TRBJ2-1; 11 bases map to TRBD2. Germline CDR1 is MNHNY and CDR2 is SVGAGI (reference sequence). This CDR3 has 18 residues. V lost 5 bases, J lost 4 bases, and 13 bases stayed unmatched. The CDR3 DNA sequence: TGTGCCAGCAGTCCTTCAATTAGACTAGCGGGGACTTACAATGAGCAGTTCTTC. Translation: CASSPSIRLAGTYNEQFF.

The chain employs TRBV5-1 and TRBJ2-3, with 9 bases matching TRBD2. After removal of 2 bases from V and 4 bases from J, the junction contained 5 bases not matched to a gene. The CDR3 is made up of 15 amino acids. Germline CDR1 is SGHRS and CDR2 is YFSETQ. Here the CDR3 reads CASSLAGGIPDTQYF. The CDR3 DNA reads as TGCGCCAGCAGCTTAGCGGGAGGAATTCCAGATACGCAGTATTTT.

This rearrangement joins TRBV7-2 to TRBJ2-3; 10 bases fit TRBD2. V shed 3 bases, J shed 2 bases, and the junction held 8 bases outside the gene matches. This CDR3 is built from 17 residues. Germline CDR1 is SGHTA and CDR2 is FQGNSA. CDR3 loop: CASSFLPSGGYTDTQYF. CDR3 DNA sequence: TGTGCCAGCAGCTTCTTGCCTAGCGGGGGATACACAGATACGCAGTATTTT.

This clone was detected only a few times. The gene calls are TRBV30 and TRBJ2-3; D is unclear. Germline loops: CDR1 GTSNPN, CDR2 SVGIG (reference sequence). The CDR3 sequence is 12 residues long. The V end was cut by 7 bases, the J end by 1 base, with 9 bases between. The CDR3 loop reads CASEVGTDTQYF. CDR3 bases: TGTGCCTCTGAGGTAGGCACAGATACGCAGTATTTT. Drawing the rest from reference TRBV30 and TRBJ2-3, the complete variable domain is SQTIHQWPATLVQPVGSPLSLECTVEGTSNPNLYWYRQAAGRGLQLLFYSVGIGQISSEVPQNLSASRPQDRQFILSSKKLLLSDSGFYLCASEVGTDTQYFGPGTRLTVL.

This clone has just one count. J is TRBJ1-1 and V is TRBV13; TRBD1 agrees at 10 bases. With V trimmed by 4 bases and J by 6 bases, 8 bases remained unmatched. Germline CDR1 is PRHDT and CDR2 is FYEKMQ (reference sequence). The CDR3 loop spans 15 amino acids. The CDR3 nucleotides are TGTGCCAGCAGCTCATACGACAGGGGGCAGGCTGAAGCTTTCTTT. This translates into CASSSYDRGQAEAFF. The complete variable domain, with remaining parts taken from reference TRBV13 and TRBJ1-1, reads AAGVIQSPRHLIKEKRETATLKCYPIPRHDTVYWYQQGPGQDPQFLISFYEKMQSDKGSIPDRFSAQQFSDYHSELNMSSLELGDSALYFCASSSYDRGQAEAFFGQGTRLTVV.

For the CDR3, the DNA is TGTGCCAGCAGGGACAGGGTTACAAACACTGAAGCTTTCTTT. The encoded protein is CASRDRVTNTEAFF. V is TRBV2 and J is TRBJ1-1, with TRBD1 matching 8 bases. This CDR3 is 14 amino acids long. V lost 6 bases, J lost 2 bases, and 5 bases stayed unmatched. Germline assignment: CDR1 SNHLY and CDR2 FYNNEI.

DNA of the CDR3: TGTGCCAGCAGTTTTAGCTCTGGGGCCAACGTCCTGACTTTC. Its translation: CASSFSSGANVLTF. The chain is built from TRBV6-5 and TRBJ2-6; D gene uncertain. The CDR3 covers 14 residues. Trimming pared 4 bases from V and 0 bases from J, leaving 4 bases between. The germline V gene encodes CDR1 MNHEY and CDR2 SVGAGI.

This chain links TRBV28 with TRBJ2-3; D unresolved. CDR1 is MDHEN, CDR2 SYDVKM, per germline. V was shortened by 7 bases and J by 5 bases, with 13 bases between the two germline ends. This CDR3 spans 13 amino acids. As DNA, the CDR3 is TGTGCCAGCACCCTCCCGGCGAGAGATACGCAGTATTTT. Translating gives CASTLPARDTQYF.

The chain uses TRBV3-1 (or the pseudogene TRBV3-2) and TRBJ2-1; 12 nucleotides align to TRBD2. The germline V gene has CDR1 LGHDT and CDR2 YNNKEL (reference sequence). The CDR3 spans 14 residues. J gave up 6 bases and V 7 bases, and 4 bases lay outside the gene matches. The CDR3 spells CASTGLAGLNEQFF. The CDR3 DNA sequence: TGTGCCAGCACTGGACTAGCGGGACTCAATGAGCAGTTCTTC.

This sequence joins TRBV11-2 and TRBJ1-2; D unresolved. The V end lost 0 bases, the J end lost 1 base, and 3 bases lay between the germline ends. Germline CDR1 is SGHAT and CDR2 is FQNNGV. This CDR3 comprises 13 residues. The CDR3 bases are TGTGCCAGCAGCTTAGAGGGTAACTATGGCTACACCTTC. Protein sequence: CASSLEGNYGYTF.

The rearrangement links TRBV9 to TRBJ1-4; no reliable D call. CDR1 SGDLS and CDR2 YYNGEE come from the germline V gene. V lost 3 bases to trimming and J lost 0 bases, with 18 bases between them. The CDR3 covers 18 residues. CDR3 amino acids: CASSAKDGPRATNEKLFF. CDR3 DNA: TGTGCCAGCAGCGCCAAAGATGGGCCTAGGGCAACTAATGAAAAACTGTTTTTT.

This chain uses TRBV29-1 with TRBJ1-1, with a possible D match to TRBD1 (5 bases). Looked up from germline, CDR1 is SQVTM and CDR2 is ANQGSEA. The CDR3 is 12 residues long. The V and J ends lost 3 bases and 5 bases respectively, with 10 bases between them. The CDR3 here is CSVDREVTEAFF. The DNA for the CDR3 is TGCAGCGTTGACAGGGAAGTAACTGAAGCTTTCTTT. The full variable domain, its missing parts supplied by reference TRBV29-1 and TRBJ1-1, is SAVISQKPSRDICQRGTSLTIQCQVDSQVTMMFWYRQQPGQSLTLIATANQGSEATYESGFVIDKFPISRPNLTFSTLTVSNMSPEDSSIYLCSVDREVTEAFFGQGTRLTVV.

This clone appeared a few times. This chain joins TRBV7-8 and TRBJ2-1; 11 bases map to TRBD2. This CDR3 contains 16 residues. V lost 5 bases, J lost 0 bases, and 3 bases stayed unmatched. Germline CDR1 is SGHVS and CDR2 is FQNEAQ. CDR3 nucleotides: TGTGCCAGCAGCAGTCTAGCGGGAGGCTCCTACAATGAGCAGTTCTTC. Translation: CASSSLAGGSYNEQFF.

V is TRBV19 and J is TRBJ2-2; D remains ambiguous. V was cut by 6 bases and J by 7 bases, with 18 bases left in between. From germline, CDR1 is LNHDA and CDR2 SQIVND (reference sequence). This CDR3 is built from 15 residues. CDR3 DNA: TGTGCCAGTAGACCCCTCCCGCTCCCAGGCGGGGAGCTGTTTTTT. The encoded protein is CASRPLPLPGGELFF.